This TCR beta chain originates from a study of CD8 T cells in ankylosing spondylitis. The CDR3 totals 15 residues. V lost 5 bases, J lost 4 bases, and 7 bases stayed unmatched. TCRdb re-derived calls from the 5' RACE reads in MiXCR, one entry per CDR3 protein. The data contain approximately 260,000 distinct CDR3 sequences, 15% to 20% of them seen just once; the ten biggest clones take up around 30%. The source is a male donor with ankylosing spondylitis or in good health (not recorded which). Sequencing was performed on blood, either unsorted or a sorted T cell fraction (not recorded which). The rearrangement links TRBV12-3 or TRBV12-4 to TRBJ2-5; 10 positions agree with TRBD1. The DNA for the CDR3 is TGTGCCAGCAGTGTGACAGGGGGCAGGGCAGAGACCCAGTACTTC. Translated, it gives CASSVTGGRAETQYF.